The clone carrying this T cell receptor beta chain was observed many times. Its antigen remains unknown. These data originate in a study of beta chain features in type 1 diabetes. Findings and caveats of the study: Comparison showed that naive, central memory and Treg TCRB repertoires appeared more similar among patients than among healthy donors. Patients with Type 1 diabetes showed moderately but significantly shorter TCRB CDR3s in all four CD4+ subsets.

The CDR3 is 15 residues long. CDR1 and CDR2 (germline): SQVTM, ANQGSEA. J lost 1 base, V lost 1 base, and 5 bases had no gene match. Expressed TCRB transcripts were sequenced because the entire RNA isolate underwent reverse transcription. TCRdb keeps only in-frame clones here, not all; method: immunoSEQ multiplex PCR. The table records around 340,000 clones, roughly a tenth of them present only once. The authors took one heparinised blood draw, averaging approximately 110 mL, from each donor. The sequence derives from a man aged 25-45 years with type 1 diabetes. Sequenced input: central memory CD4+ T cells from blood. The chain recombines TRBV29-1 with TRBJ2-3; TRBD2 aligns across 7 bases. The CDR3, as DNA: TGCAGCGTTGAAGCCGGGGCGGGAGGCACAGATACGCAGTATTTT. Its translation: CSVEAGAGGTDTQYF.